This record concerns one T cell receptor beta chain sequence. Antigen specificity is unknown. One entry per CDR3 protein results from TCRdb running MiXCR on the 5' RACE reads. This sample has tens of thousands of distinct CDR3 sequences, with approximately 10% found just once. The sample comes from a study of early T cells in non-severe SARS-CoV-2 infection. Notes on the study in general: Matches to VDJdb favored anti-spike CD8 responses and missed private and CD4 specificities.

Looked up from germline, CDR1 is SEHNR and CDR2 is FQNEAQ (reference sequence). Trimming removed 5 bases at V and 4 bases at J, with 11 bases between. The CDR3 runs to 14 residues. The sample consisted of whole blood, taken at baseline. This TCR was recovered from an adult who was a healthcare worker with PCR-confirmed SARS-CoV-2 infection or an uninfected control (not recorded which). This chain connects TRBV7-9 to TRBJ1-4; unclear D gene. The CDR3 DNA reads as TGTGCCAGCAGCGCCGGACGGATTAATGAAAAACTGTTTTTT. Residues: CASSAGRINEKLFF.